A selection of T cell receptor beta chains follows, all from one sample in a study of T cell responses to AZD1222 COVID-19 vaccine. Only in-frame clones appear in the TCRdb table, and some are missing; sequencing was by immunoSEQ multiplex PCR. The repertoire holds 73,000 or so clones, with around 88% as singletons. Sequencing used peripheral blood, obtained on day 0 of AZD1222 vaccination. The origin of the receptors is an adult in good health. Both conserved end residues are part of each CDR3. The order of the fields is V gene, J gene, D gene, CDR3 protein, CDR3 DNA. D genes are given only for firm matches.

V gene: TRBV11-2; J gene: TRBJ2-1; D gene: TRBD2; CDR3 protein: CASRLPGLAGASNEQFF; CDR3 DNA: TGTGCCAGCAGGTTACCGGGACTAGCGGGAGCGAGCAATGAGCAGTTCTTC
V gene: TRBV5-4; J gene: TRBJ2-1; D gene: TRBD1; CDR3 protein: CASSLGGQGTYNEQFF; CDR3 DNA: TGTGCCAGCAGCTTGGGGGGACAGGGGACCTACAATGAGCAGTTCTTC
V gene: TRBV13; J gene: TRBJ1-1; D gene: .; CDR3 protein: CASNFEGERRSEADEAFF; CDR3 DNA: TGTGCCAGCAACTTTGAGGGAGAAAGAAGGTCGGAAGCTGATGAAGCTTTCTTT
V gene: TRBV9; J gene: TRBJ1-2; D gene: .; CDR3 protein: CASSVEATRRNYGYTF; CDR3 DNA: TGTGCCAGCAGCGTAGAGGCAACACGACGGAACTATGGCTACACCTTC
V gene: TRBV6-5; J gene: TRBJ2-7; D gene: .; CDR3 protein: CASRDGTLNEQYF; CDR3 DNA: TGTGCCAGCAGAGATGGGACCCTAAACGAGCAGTACTTC
V gene: TRBV28; J gene: TRBJ2-3; D gene: TRBD2; CDR3 protein: CASKRGRSTDTQYF; CDR3 DNA: TGTGCCAGCAAGCGGGGGCGAAGCACAGATACGCAGTATTTT
V gene: TRBV9; J gene: TRBJ2-7; D gene: .; CDR3 protein: CASSVTGLNSYEQYF; CDR3 DNA: TGTGCCAGCAGCGTAACAGGGCTCAACTCCTACGAGCAGTACTTC
V gene: TRBV2; J gene: TRBJ1-2; D gene: TRBD1; CDR3 protein: CASRGTGANYGYTF; CDR3 DNA: TGTGCCAGCAGGGGGACAGGGGCTAACTATGGCTACACCTTC
V gene: TRBV7-2; J gene: TRBJ2-1; D gene: TRBD1; CDR3 protein: CASSIRQGNSYNEQFF; CDR3 DNA: TGTGCCAGCAGCATCCGACAGGGTAACTCCTACAATGAGCAGTTCTTC
V gene: TRBV19; J gene: TRBJ1-5; D gene: .; CDR3 protein: CASSDSGLNQPQHF; CDR3 DNA: TGTGCCAGTAGTGATTCAGGCCTGAATCAGCCCCAGCATTTT
V gene: TRBV5-6; J gene: TRBJ2-1; D gene: TRBD2; CDR3 protein: CASSLDAGEVYNEQFF; CDR3 DNA: TGTGCCAGCAGCTTGGATGCGGGGGAGGTCTACAATGAGCAGTTCTTC
V gene: TRBV18; J gene: TRBJ2-7; D gene: .; CDR3 protein: CASSPGSYEQYF; CDR3 DNA: TGTGCCAGCTCACCGGGGTCCTACGAGCAGTACTTC
V gene: TRBV4-2; J gene: TRBJ1-4; D gene: .; CDR3 protein: CASSQDREKLFF; CDR3 DNA: TGTGCCAGCAGCCAAGATCGCGAAAAACTGTTTTTT
V gene: TRBV7-2; J gene: TRBJ2-3; D gene: .; CDR3 protein: CASSPLAGTSTDTQYF; CDR3 DNA: TGTGCCAGCAGCCCCCTGGCCGGGACGAGCACAGATACGCAGTATTTT
V gene: TRBV6-5; J gene: TRBJ2-1; D gene: .; CDR3 protein: CASSRLSSSYNEQFF; CDR3 DNA: TGTGCCAGCAGCCGACTTTCGAGCTCCTACAATGAGCAGTTCTTC
V gene: TRBV7-2; J gene: TRBJ1-2; D gene: .; CDR3 protein: CASSLARMGGQGIGYTF; CDR3 DNA: TGTGCCAGCAGCTTAGCGCGAATGGGGGGCCAGGGGATTGGCTACACCTTC
V gene: TRBV5-4; J gene: TRBJ2-2; D gene: .; CDR3 protein: CASSSASRHTGELFF; CDR3 DNA: TGTGCCAGCAGTTCCGCTTCAAGGCACACCGGGGAGCTGTTTTTT
V gene: TRBV24-1; J gene: TRBJ2-3; D gene: .; CDR3 protein: CATSDLTGPRTDTQYF; CDR3 DNA: TGTGCCACCAGTGATTTGACGGGGCCCCGCACAGATACGCAGTATTTT